This T cell receptor (beta chain) is drawn from a study of CD8 T cells in Susac syndrome. The RNA input was roughly 0.45 to 1 ug, and it was reverse transcribed with random hexamers. Across 54 Vbeta and 13 Jbeta, immunoSEQ multiplex PCR amplified TCR beta CDR3. TCRdb re-derived calls from the immunoSEQ multiplex PCR reads in MiXCR, one entry per CDR3 protein. The table has around 300,000 distinct CDR3 sequences, approximately 90% seen once. This CDR3 comprises 14 residues. Germline V gives CDR1 LNHNV, CDR2 YYDKDF (reference sequence). The junction had 10 bases not matched to a gene; V was cut back by 9 bases and J by 5 bases. In blood CD8+ and CD4+ T cells, TCR beta underwent sequencing. The CD8+ and CD4+ T cells were negatively isolated, with the TEMRA cells enriched by FACS.

The source is a human donor with multiple sclerosis. This chain links TRBV15 with TRBJ2-5; 9 bases map to TRBD2. The sequenced material came from CD8+ T cells from PBMCs. CDR3 loop: CATTGGTSHETQYF. CDR3 nucleotide sequence: TGTGCCACTACCGGGGGGACTAGCCACGAGACCCAGTACTTC.